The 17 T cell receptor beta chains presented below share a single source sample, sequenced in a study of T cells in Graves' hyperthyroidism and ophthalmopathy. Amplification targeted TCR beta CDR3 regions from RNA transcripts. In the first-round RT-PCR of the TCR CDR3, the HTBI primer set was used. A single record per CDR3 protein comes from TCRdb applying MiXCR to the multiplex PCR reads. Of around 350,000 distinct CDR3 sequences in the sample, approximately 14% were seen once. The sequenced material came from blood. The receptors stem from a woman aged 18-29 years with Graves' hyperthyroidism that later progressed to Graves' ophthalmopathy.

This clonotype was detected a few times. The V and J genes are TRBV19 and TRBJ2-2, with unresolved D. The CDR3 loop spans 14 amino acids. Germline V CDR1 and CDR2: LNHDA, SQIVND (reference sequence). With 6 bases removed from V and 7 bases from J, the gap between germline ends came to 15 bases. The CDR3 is CASSLAVGNGELFF. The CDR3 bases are TGTGCCAGTAGCCTTGCGGTAGGCAACGGGGAGCTGTTTTTT.

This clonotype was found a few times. The CDR3 sequence: CASSRRDTNQPQHF. The DNA for the CDR3 is TGTGCCAGCAGCCGCCGGGACACCAATCAGCCCCAGCATTTT. The genes are TRBV6-1 and TRBJ1-5; possible D gene TRBD1, 6 bases. Germline CDR1 MNHNS, CDR2 SASEGT. The ends were cut back, 6 bases at V and 3 bases at J, with 12 bases in the middle. The CDR3 extends over 14 amino acids.

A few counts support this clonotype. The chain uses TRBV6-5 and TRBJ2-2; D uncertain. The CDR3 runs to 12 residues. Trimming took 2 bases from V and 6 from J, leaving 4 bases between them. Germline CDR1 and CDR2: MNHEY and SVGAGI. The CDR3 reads CASSYDSGELFF. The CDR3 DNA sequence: TGTGCCAGCAGTTACGATTCCGGGGAGCTGTTTTTT.

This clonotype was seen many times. CDR3 DNA sequence: TGTGCCAGCACGGCGGAAGCGTCGAGCTCCTACAATGAGCAGTTCTTC. As protein: CASTAEASSSYNEQFF. The chain carries TRBV6-1 and TRBJ2-1, with D unclear. Germline assignment: CDR1 MNHNS and CDR2 SASEGT. Trimming cost V 7 bases and J 0 bases, with 16 bases left between them. The CDR3 covers 16 residues.

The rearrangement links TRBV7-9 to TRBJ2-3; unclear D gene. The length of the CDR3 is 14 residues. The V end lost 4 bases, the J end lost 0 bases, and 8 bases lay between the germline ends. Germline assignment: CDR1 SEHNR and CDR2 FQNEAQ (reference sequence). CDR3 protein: CASSWGSSTDTQYF. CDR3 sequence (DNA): TGTGCCAGCAGCTGGGGTAGCAGCACAGATACGCAGTATTTT.

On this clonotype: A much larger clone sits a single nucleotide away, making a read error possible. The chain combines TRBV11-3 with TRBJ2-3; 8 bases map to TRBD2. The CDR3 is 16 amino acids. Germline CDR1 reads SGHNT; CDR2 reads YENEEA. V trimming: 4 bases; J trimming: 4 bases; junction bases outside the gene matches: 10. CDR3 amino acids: CASSSGLGGAADTQYF. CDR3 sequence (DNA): TGTGCCAGCAGCTCGGGACTAGGGGGAGCTGCAGATACGCAGTATTTT.

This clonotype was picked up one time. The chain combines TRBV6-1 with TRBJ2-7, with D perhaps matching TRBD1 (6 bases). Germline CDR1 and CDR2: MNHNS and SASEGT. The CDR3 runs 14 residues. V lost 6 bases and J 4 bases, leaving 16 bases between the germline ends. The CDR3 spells CASRWTVGQYEQYF. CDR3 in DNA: TGTGCCAGCAGGTGGACAGTTGGTCAATACGAGCAGTACTTC.

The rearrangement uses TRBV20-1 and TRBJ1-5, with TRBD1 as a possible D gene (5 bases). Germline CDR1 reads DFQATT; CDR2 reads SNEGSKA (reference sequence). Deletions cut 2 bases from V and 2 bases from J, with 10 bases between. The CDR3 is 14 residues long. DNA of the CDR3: TGCAGTGCTAGACAGGGTAGGGGCAATCAGCCCCAGCATTTT. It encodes CSARQGRGNQPQHF.

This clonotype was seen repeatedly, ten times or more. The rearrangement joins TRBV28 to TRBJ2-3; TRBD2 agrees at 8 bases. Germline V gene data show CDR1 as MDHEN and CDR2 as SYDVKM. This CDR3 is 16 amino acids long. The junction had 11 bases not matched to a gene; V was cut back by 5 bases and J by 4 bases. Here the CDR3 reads CASSPPQREFADTQYF. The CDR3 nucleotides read TGTGCCAGCAGTCCCCCCCAGCGGGAGTTCGCAGATACGCAGTATTTT.

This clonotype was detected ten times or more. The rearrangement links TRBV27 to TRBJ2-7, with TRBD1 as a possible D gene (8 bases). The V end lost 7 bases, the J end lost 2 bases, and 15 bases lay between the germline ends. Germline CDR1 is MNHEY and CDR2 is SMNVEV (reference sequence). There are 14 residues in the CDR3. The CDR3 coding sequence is TGTGCCAGCAAACAGGGGGGGGAGACCTACGAGCAGTACTTC. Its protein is CASKQGGETYEQYF.

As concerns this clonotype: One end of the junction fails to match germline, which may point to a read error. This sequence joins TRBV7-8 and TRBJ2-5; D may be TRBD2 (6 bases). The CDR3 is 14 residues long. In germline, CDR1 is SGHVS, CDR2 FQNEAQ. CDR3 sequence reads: CASSTKPSLEGWHF. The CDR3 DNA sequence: TGTGCCAGCAGCACTAAACCCTCCCTGGAGGGATGGCACTTC.

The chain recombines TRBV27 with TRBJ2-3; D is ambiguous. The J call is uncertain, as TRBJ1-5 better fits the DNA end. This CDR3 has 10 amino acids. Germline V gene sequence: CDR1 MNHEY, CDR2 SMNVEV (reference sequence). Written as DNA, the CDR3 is TGTGCCAGCGGTATAAGTACGCAGCATTTT. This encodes CASGISTQHF.

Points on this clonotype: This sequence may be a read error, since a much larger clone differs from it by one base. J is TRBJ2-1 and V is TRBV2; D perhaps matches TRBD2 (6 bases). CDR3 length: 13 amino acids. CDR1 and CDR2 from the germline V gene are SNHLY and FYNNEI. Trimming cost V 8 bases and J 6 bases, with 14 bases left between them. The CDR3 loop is CASGRGGLNEQFF. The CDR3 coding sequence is TGTGCCAGCGGGCGGGGCGGCCTCAATGAGCAGTTCTTC.

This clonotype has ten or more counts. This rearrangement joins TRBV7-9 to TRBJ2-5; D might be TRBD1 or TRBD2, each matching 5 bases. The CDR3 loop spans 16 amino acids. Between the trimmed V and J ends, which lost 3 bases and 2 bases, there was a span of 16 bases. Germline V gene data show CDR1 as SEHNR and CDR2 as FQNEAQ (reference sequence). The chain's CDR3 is CASSFRRGKGQETQYF. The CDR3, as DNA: TGTGCCAGCAGCTTCCGTCGAGGGAAGGGGCAAGAGACCCAGTACTTC. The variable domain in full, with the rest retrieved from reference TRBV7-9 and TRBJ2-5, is DTGVSQNPRHKITKRGQNVTFRCDPISEHNRLYWYRQTLGQGPEFLTYFQNEAQLEKSRLLSDRFSAERPKGSFSTLEIQRTEQGDSAMYLCASSFRRGKGQETQYFGPGTRLLVL.

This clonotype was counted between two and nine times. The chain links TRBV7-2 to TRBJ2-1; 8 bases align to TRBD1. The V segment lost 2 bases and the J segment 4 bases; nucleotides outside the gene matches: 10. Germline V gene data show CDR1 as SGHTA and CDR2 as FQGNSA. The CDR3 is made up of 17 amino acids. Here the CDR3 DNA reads TGTGCCAGCAGCTTAACCACGACAGGGGTCGAATACAATGAGCAGTTCTTC. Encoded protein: CASSLTTTGVEYNEQFF.

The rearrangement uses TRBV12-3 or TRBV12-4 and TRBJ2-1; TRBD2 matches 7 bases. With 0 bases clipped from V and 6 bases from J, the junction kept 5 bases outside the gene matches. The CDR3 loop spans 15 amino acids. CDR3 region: CASSLALSGGNEQFF. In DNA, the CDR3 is TGTGCCAGCAGTTTAGCGCTCTCGGGGGGCAATGAGCAGTTCTTC.

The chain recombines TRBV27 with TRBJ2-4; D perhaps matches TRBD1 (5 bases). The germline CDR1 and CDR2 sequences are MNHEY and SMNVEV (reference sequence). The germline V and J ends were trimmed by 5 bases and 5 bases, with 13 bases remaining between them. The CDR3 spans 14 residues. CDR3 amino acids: CASSDYRTQNIQYF. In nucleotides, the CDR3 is TGTGCCAGCAGTGATTACAGGACCCAAAACATTCAGTACTTC.